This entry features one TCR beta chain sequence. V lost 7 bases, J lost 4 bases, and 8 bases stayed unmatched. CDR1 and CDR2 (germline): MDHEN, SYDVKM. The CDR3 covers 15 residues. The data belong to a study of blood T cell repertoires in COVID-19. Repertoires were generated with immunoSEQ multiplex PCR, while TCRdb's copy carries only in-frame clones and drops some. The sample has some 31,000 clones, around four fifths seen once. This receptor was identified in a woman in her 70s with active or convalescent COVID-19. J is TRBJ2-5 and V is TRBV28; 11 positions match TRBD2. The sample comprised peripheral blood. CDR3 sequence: CASKEASGRRETQYF. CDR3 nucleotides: TGTGCCAGCAAGGAAGCTAGCGGGAGGCGAGAGACCCAGTACTTC.